The rows below give T cell receptor beta chains drawn from one sample of a study of preoperative IRX-2 immunotherapy in early breast cancer. Generated by immunoSEQ multiplex PCR, the TCRdb table keeps only in-frame clones and is missing some. The repertoire consists of around 25,000 clones, with around 75% occurring once and the leading ten covering less than 7.5%. The starting material was lymph node tissue, obtained after IRX-2 immunotherapy. All receptors derive from a human donor with breast cancer. CDR3s include the opening cysteine and the closing phenylalanine or tryptophan. D genes are given only for firm matches. Clone size is given for some rows only: seen once, a few or many times, or a class if the clone is expanded.

V gene: TRBV14; D gene: TRBD1; CDR3 length: 14; clone size: few; J gene: TRBJ1-2; CDR3 DNA: TGTGCCAGCAGCCCGCAGGGGGTCTCCTATGGCTACACCTTC; CDR3 protein: CASSPQGVSYGYTF
V gene: TRBV15; D gene: -; CDR3 length: 14; clone size: -; J gene: TRBJ1-4; CDR3 DNA: TGTGCCACCGGGTCCTACGCAACTAATGAAAAACTGTTTTTT; CDR3 protein: CATGSYATNEKLFF
V gene: TRBV7-7; D gene: -; CDR3 length: 16; clone size: once; J gene: TRBJ2-2; CDR3 DNA: TGTGCCAGCAGCTCTCTGATGGGGGCCGGAACCGGGGAGCTGTTTTTT; CDR3 protein: CASSSLMGAGTGELFF
V gene: TRBV25-1; D gene: -; CDR3 length: 15; clone size: -; J gene: TRBJ1-5; CDR3 DNA: TGTGCCAGCCAAAGGGGAGGGATGGGCAATCAGCCCCAGCATTTT; CDR3 protein: CASQRGGMGNQPQHF
V gene: TRBV11-3; D gene: TRBD2; CDR3 length: 17; clone size: -; J gene: TRBJ2-7; CDR3 DNA: TGTGCCAGCAGCTTAGATACCGGGACTAGCGGGAGCTATGAGCAGTACTTC; CDR3 protein: CASSLDTGTSGSYEQYF
V gene: TRBV6-8; D gene: TRBD1; CDR3 length: 14; clone size: -; J gene: TRBJ1-2; CDR3 DNA: TGTGCCAGCAGACCGGGACAGGGGGCGGGTGGCTACACCTTC; CDR3 protein: CASRPGQGAGGYTF
V gene: TRBV1; D gene: -; CDR3 length: 17; clone size: once; J gene: TRBJ2-1; CDR3 DNA: TGCGCCAGCAGCCAACAGATCCCAGCGGGAGGCCACAATGAGCAGTTCTTC; CDR3 protein: CASSQQIPAGGHNEQFF
V gene: TRBV19; D gene: -; CDR3 length: 16; clone size: -; J gene: TRBJ2-2; CDR3 DNA: TGTGCCAGTAGTCGGTACCCGGGACAAAACACCGGGGAGCTGTTTTTT; CDR3 protein: CASSRYPGQNTGELFF
V gene: TRBV6-8; D gene: -; CDR3 length: 17; clone size: -; J gene: TRBJ2-2; CDR3 DNA: TGTGCCAGCAGTCGCCTGACTAAGGGAGGCCCCAAGGGGGAGCTGTTTTTT; CDR3 protein: CASSRLTKGGPKGELFF
V gene: TRBV19; D gene: -; CDR3 length: 17; clone size: -; J gene: TRBJ2-2; CDR3 DNA: -; CDR3 protein: CASTSEVLGLNAGELFF
V gene: TRBV28; D gene: TRBD1; CDR3 length: 14; clone size: -; J gene: TRBJ2-1; CDR3 DNA: TGTGCCGCCTTGACAGGGGGTAATATGGATGAGCAGTTCTTC; CDR3 protein: CAALTGGNMDEQFF
V gene: TRBV7-5; D gene: -; CDR3 length: 15; clone size: -; J gene: TRBJ2-3; CDR3 DNA: TGTGCCAGCAGCCAGCTCGGGGGAGGCACAGATACGCAGTATTTT; CDR3 protein: CASSQLGGGTDTQYF
V gene: TRBV11-3; D gene: TRBD1; CDR3 length: 14; clone size: -; J gene: TRBJ2-7; CDR3 DNA: TGTGCCAGCAGCCCCCGGACAGGGGGCGACGAGCAGTACTTC; CDR3 protein: CASSPRTGGDEQYF
V gene: TRBV7-6; D gene: -; CDR3 length: 16; clone size: few; J gene: TRBJ2-5; CDR3 DNA: TGTGCCAGCAGCTTGGTCTGGGGACGGACCCAAGAGACCCAGTACTTC; CDR3 protein: CASSLVWGRTQETQYF
V gene: TRBV6-8; D gene: TRBD2; CDR3 length: 17; clone size: -; J gene: TRBJ2-2; CDR3 DNA: TGTGCCAGCAGTCTCTCCAGACTAGCGGGGAACACCGGGGAGCTGTTTTTT; CDR3 protein: CASSLSRLAGNTGELFF
V gene: TRBV10-2; D gene: -; CDR3 length: 15; clone size: -; J gene: TRBJ2-7; CDR3 DNA: TGCGCCAGCAGTGACCTCAGTCTAGGCCTCTACGAGCAGTACTTC; CDR3 protein: CASSDLSLGLYEQYF
V gene: TRBV6-8; D gene: TRBD1; CDR3 length: 13; clone size: -; J gene: TRBJ1-2; CDR3 DNA: TGTGCCAGCAGTTACGAAGGACAGGGAGGCTACACCTTC; CDR3 protein: CASSYEGQGGYTF
V gene: TRBV6-8; D gene: -; CDR3 length: 16; clone size: -; J gene: TRBJ2-1; CDR3 DNA: TGTGCCAGCACCGATCCTGTGGGGGGCTACCTCGATGAGCAGTTCTTC; CDR3 protein: CASTDPVGGYLDEQFF
V gene: TRBV25-1; D gene: -; CDR3 length: 15; clone size: -; J gene: TRBJ2-7; CDR3 DNA: TGTGCCAGCATATCGGAAAGGGCAATCTCCTACGAGCAGTACTTC; CDR3 protein: CASISERAISYEQYF
V gene: TRBV6-8; D gene: -; CDR3 length: 14; clone size: -; J gene: TRBJ1-3; CDR3 DNA: TGTGCCAGCAGCGACTTTAGCTCTGGAAACACCATATATTTT; CDR3 protein: CASSDFSSGNTIYF
V gene: TRBV30; D gene: TRBD1; CDR3 length: 13; clone size: once; J gene: TRBJ2-7; CDR3 DNA: TGTGCCTGGAACGGACAGGGTTTGGGAGAGCAGTACTTC; CDR3 protein: CAWNGQGLGEQYF
V gene: TRBV6-8; D gene: -; CDR3 length: 14; clone size: few; J gene: TRBJ2-7; CDR3 DNA: TGTGCCAGCAATACCGGGGGCAGTTTCTACGAGCAGTACTTC; CDR3 protein: CASNTGGSFYEQYF
V gene: TRBV19; D gene: -; CDR3 length: 13; clone size: -; J gene: TRBJ2-7; CDR3 DNA: TGTGCCAGTAGTATCGCAGGGCGGTACGAGCAGTACTTC; CDR3 protein: CASSIAGRYEQYF
V gene: TRBV6-8; D gene: TRBD2; CDR3 length: 15; clone size: -; J gene: TRBJ2-5; CDR3 DNA: TGTGCCAGCAAAACCGGACTAGCGGGAGCGGAGACCCAGTACTTC; CDR3 protein: CASKTGLAGAETQYF
V gene: TRBV15; D gene: -; CDR3 length: 15; clone size: -; J gene: TRBJ2-7; CDR3 DNA: TGTGCCACCAGCATCAATGACGGTCGCTCCTACGAGCAGTACTTC; CDR3 protein: CATSINDGRSYEQYF
V gene: TRBV7-2; D gene: -; CDR3 length: 13; clone size: -; J gene: TRBJ1-1; CDR3 DNA: TGTGCCAGCAGCCTCAACCGGGACACTGAAGCTTTCTTT; CDR3 protein: CASSLNRDTEAFF
V gene: TRBV6-1; D gene: -; CDR3 length: 16; clone size: -; J gene: TRBJ2-7; CDR3 DNA: TGTGCCAGCAGTGAAGCCCCACCGGGGGGCCCTTACGAGCAGTACTTC; CDR3 protein: CASSEAPPGGPYEQYF
V gene: TRBV28; D gene: -; CDR3 length: 14; clone size: once; J gene: TRBJ1-2; CDR3 DNA: TGTGCCAGCAGCCCCTACGGGACTAACTATGGCTACACCTTC; CDR3 protein: CASSPYGTNYGYTF
V gene: TRBV19; D gene: TRBD1; CDR3 length: 18; clone size: -; J gene: TRBJ1-5; CDR3 DNA: TGTGCCATCAACATAAAAGGGACAGGGGCCAACCTCAATCAGCCCCAGCATTTT; CDR3 protein: CAINIKGTGANLNQPQHF
V gene: TRBV10-2; D gene: -; CDR3 length: 13; clone size: -; J gene: TRBJ2-3; CDR3 DNA: TGCGCCAGCAAGTTTTCGGGGTCAGATACGCAGTATTTT; CDR3 protein: CASKFSGSDTQYF
V gene: TRBV7-7; D gene: TRBD2; CDR3 length: 16; clone size: -; J gene: TRBJ2-2; CDR3 DNA: TGTGCCAGCAGCCGGACTAGCGGGAGGGACACCGGGGAGCTGTTTTTT; CDR3 protein: CASSRTSGRDTGELFF
V gene: TRBV11-3; D gene: -; CDR3 length: 14; clone size: -; J gene: TRBJ2-2; CDR3 DNA: TGTGCCAGCAGCTTAGATGGTGGGGCCGGGGAGCTGTTTTTT; CDR3 protein: CASSLDGGAGELFF
V gene: TRBV28; D gene: TRBD2; CDR3 length: 15; clone size: -; J gene: TRBJ2-1; CDR3 DNA: TGTGCCAGCAGTGCGGCGGCTAGCGGCTACAATGAGCAGTTCTTC; CDR3 protein: CASSAAASGYNEQFF